These 16 T cell receptor beta chains came from one sample sequenced in a study of Graves' ophthalmopathy and Graves' hyperthyroidism. Beta-chain TCR CDR3 regions were amplified from RNA transcripts. HTBI primers were employed in first-round RT-PCR, then a second-round multiplex PCR followed. TCRdb reprocessed the multiplex PCR reads via MiXCR and lists one record per CDR3 protein. The top ten clones hold roughly 2.3% of a sample with about 370,000 distinct CDR3 sequences, 17% of them seen once. Sequenced: peripheral blood. These receptors originate from an adult woman with stable Graves' hyperthyroidism.

The rearrangement joins TRBV3-1 to TRBJ2-5; a possible D gene is TRBD2 (5 bases). There are 13 residues in the CDR3. The germline V and J ends were trimmed by 3 bases and 5 bases, with 10 bases remaining between them. CDR1 and CDR2 from the germline V gene are LGHDT and YNNKEL (reference sequence). CDR3: CASSQASGETQYF. The CDR3 DNA follows: TGTGCCAGCAGCCAGGCCTCGGGGGAGACCCAGTACTTC.

This clonotype was found a few times. The chain employs TRBV30 and TRBJ1-5; D not certain. The CDR3 totals 13 residues. In germline, CDR1 is GTSNPN, CDR2 SVGIG (reference sequence). The V end was cut by 2 bases, the J end by 9 bases, with 14 bases between. Here the CDR3 reads CAWSLNDRRPQHF. CDR3 bases: TGTGCCTGGAGTCTTAATGACCGGAGGCCCCAGCATTTT.

This clonotype was detected many times. A read error may explain this, as a much larger clone is one base away. V is TRBV24-1 and J is TRBJ2-7; perhaps TRBD1 as D (6 bases). V was clipped by 10 bases and J by 6 bases, with 18 bases between them. In germline, CDR1 is KGHDR, CDR2 SFDVKD. The CDR3 extends over 13 amino acids. The CDR3 nucleotides read TGTGCCACTAACAGAGGGGGACGGTGCGAGCAGTACTTC. It yields the protein CATNRGGRCEQYF.

Ten or more counts support this clonotype. V gene TRBV6-5 combines with J gene TRBJ2-7; D gene uncertain. With 2 bases removed from V and 1 base from J, the gap between germline ends came to 6 bases. CDR1 and CDR2 (germline): MNHEY, SVGAGI. This CDR3 has 13 amino acids. The CDR3 region has the DNA TGTGCCAGCAGTTACCCGGGTTCCTACGAGCAGTACTTC. Residues: CASSYPGSYEQYF.

This clonotype appeared a few times. This chain uses TRBV6-2 or TRBV6-3 with TRBJ1-2; 9 bases are shared with TRBD1. The CDR3 has 14 residues. Germline V CDR1 and CDR2: MNHEY, SVGEGT. J gave up 2 bases and V 6 bases, and 4 bases lay outside the gene matches. Written as DNA, the CDR3 is TGTGCCAGCAGCCGGGACAGGGTGAACTATGGCTACACCTTC. It encodes CASSRDRVNYGYTF.

The chain has TRBV30 and TRBJ1-5; D is ambiguous. Germline loops: CDR1 GTSNPN, CDR2 SVGIG (reference sequence). V lost 3 bases, J lost 4 bases, and 7 bases lay in between. CDR3 size: 12 residues. In DNA form, the CDR3 reads TGTGCCTGGAGCGGGAGTAATCAGCCCCAGCATTTT. Translating gives CAWSGSNQPQHF.

This clonotype occurred many times. The chain is built from TRBV6-2 or TRBV6-3 and TRBJ2-7; the match to TRBD2 covers 9 bases. Germline trimming cut 6 bases from V and 4 bases from J; bases unmatched to any gene: 7. CDR3 size: 14 residues. CDR1 and CDR2 (germline): MNHEY, SVGEGT. The CDR3 region is CASRVTSGMYEQYF. The CDR3 DNA sequence: TGTGCCAGCAGGGTGACTAGCGGAATGTACGAGCAGTACTTC.

The DNA of the CDR3 is TGTGCCATCAGTGACTATCGGGGGGAATCCGGTTACGAGCAGTACTTC. Translated, it gives CAISDYRGESGYEQYF. The chain employs TRBV10-3 and TRBJ2-7; the match to TRBD2 covers 7 bases. V lost 3 bases, J lost 4 bases, and 12 bases stayed unmatched. Germline V gives CDR1 ENHRY, CDR2 SYGVKD. This CDR3 has 16 residues.

Many counts were recorded for this clonotype. The chain couples TRBV30 to TRBJ1-5; D is ambiguous. V lost 3 bases and J lost 4, with 13 bases in between. Per germline, CDR1 GTSNPN and CDR2 SVGIG (reference sequence). CDR3 length: 14 residues. The CDR3: CAWRGLGVNQPQHF. CDR3 coding DNA: TGTGCCTGGAGGGGTTTGGGAGTGAATCAGCCCCAGCATTTT.

The chain recombines TRBV6-1 with TRBJ2-2; 9 bases align to TRBD1. CDR1 MNHNS and CDR2 SASEGT come from the germline V gene. The CDR3 consists of 15 residues. The V and J ends lost 5 bases and 6 bases, in that order; junction bases with no gene match: 7. CDR3 region: CASSSTGGWAGELFF. The CDR3 DNA follows: TGTGCCAGCAGTAGCACAGGGGGCTGGGCCGGGGAGCTGTTTTTT.

This clonotype occurred many times. In nucleotides, the CDR3 is TGCAGCGCCCAACAGGGTGGGCTTGGTTCACCCCTCCACTTT. It translates to CSAQQGGLGSPLHF. V and J are TRBV29-1 and TRBJ1-6, with D perhaps matching TRBD1 (6 bases). Trimming shortened V by 7 bases and J by 9 bases, and 19 bases separated the two germline ends. The CDR3 is 14 residues long. Germline V gene data show CDR1 as SQVTM and CDR2 as ANQGSEA.

This clonotype has a handful of counts. V and J are TRBV29-1 and TRBJ2-4; D is unresolved. Germline V gene data show CDR1 as SQVTM and CDR2 as ANQGSEA. Trimming removed 4 bases from V and 0 bases from J, with 19 bases in between. The CDR3 has 17 residues. The CDR3 protein is CSVVYTSLSVAKNIQYF. The CDR3 coding sequence is TGCAGCGTTGTGTATACCTCTTTATCCGTAGCCAAAAACATTCAGTACTTC. Full variable domain (rest looked up from reference TRBV29-1 and TRBJ2-4): SAVISQKPSRDICQRGTSLTIQCQVDSQVTMMFWYRQQPGQSLTLIATANQGSEATYESGFVIDKFPISRPNLTFSTLTVSNMSPEDSSIYLCSVVYTSLSVAKNIQYFGAGTRLSVL.

This clonotype was counted many times. V usage is TRBV7-2 and J usage is TRBJ2-4, with 7 bases lining up with TRBD1. The CDR3 has 16 residues. Germline V gene data show CDR1 as SGHTA and CDR2 as FQGNSA. With 1 base clipped from V and 0 bases from J, the junction kept 3 bases outside the gene matches. CDR3 sequence reads: CASSLGTGLAKNIQYF. The CDR3 DNA reads TGTGCCAGCAGCTTAGGGACAGGCCTAGCCAAAAACATTCAGTACTTC.

This clonotype came up many times. The V gene is TRBV12-3 or TRBV12-4, the J gene TRBJ1-2, with unresolved D. V lost 5 bases, J lost 0 bases, and 10 bases lay in between. This CDR3 has 14 amino acids. The CDR3 DNA is TGTGCCAGCAGTCCGACCCGAACTAACTATGGCTACACCTTC. Its protein product is CASSPTRTNYGYTF.

In the case of this clonotype: A read error may explain this, as a much larger clone is one base away. No conserved phenylalanine or tryptophan is present at the end of the CDR3, so a read error is the likely explanation. No DNA is shown, since the ends of the CDR3 on it are uncertain; the CDR3 is the one TCRdb lists. The chain has TRBV11-2 and TRBJ2-5; the table's D call, TRBD2, was not checked against the DNA. CDR1 is SGHAT and CDR2 is FQNNGV in the germline V gene. With termini counted, the CDR3 has 14 amino acids. CDR3 sequence reads: CASSLPGLAGSGDI.

The chain combines TRBV6-1 with TRBJ1-1; tentatively, D is TRBD1 (5 bases). The CDR3 loop spans 15 amino acids. V was trimmed by 6 bases and J by 3 bases, leaving 17 bases between them. Germline CDR1 reads MNHNS; CDR2 reads SASEGT. DNA for the CDR3: TGTGCCAGCAGGCCCGGGCGGGGCTGGGACACTGAAGCTTTCTTT. It is translated as CASRPGRGWDTEAFF.